The source of this TCR beta chain is a study of identifying expanded T cells in peripheral blood. Findings and caveats of the study: Technical replicates showed about 1.2 changed clones; roughly two weeks approximately 16; four weeks 19.

Comments on this clone: Its antigen is currently unknown.

During the collection period, no donor immune events like infections were recorded. The CDR3 runs 18 residues. J was trimmed by 0 bases and V by 3 bases; bases with no gene match: 6. The germline V gene has CDR1 MDHEN and CDR2 SYDVKM. The assay was immunoSEQ multiplex PCR, and TCRdb's table has in-frame clones only and misses some. Of 75,000 to 95,000 clones listed, over 75% are singletons. The sequenced material came from blood. V usage is TRBV28 and J usage is TRBJ2-3; 13 bases fit TRBD2. This receptor was obtained from a person between 18 and 69 years old in good health. The CDR3 DNA reads TGTGCCAGCAGTTTGACTAGCGGGGGGACGCCTAGCACAGATACGCAGTATTTT. Translation gives CASSLTSGGTPSTDTQYF.